These 25 T cell receptor beta chains originate from one sample sequenced in a study of shared clonotypes between healthy human individuals. Sequencing used immunoSEQ multiplex PCR; TCRdb keeps in-frame clones, though not all of them. Among approximately 2.3 million clones listed, 90% to 95% were seen once. The sample taken for sequencing was naive CD4+ T cells from PBMCs. Subset described: CD45RA+ positively selected. Receptors were obtained from a man younger than 35 in good health. Some clones in this sample may be carry-over from other donors' samples.

This chain connects TRBV9 to TRBJ2-1, with D possibly TRBD2 on 6 matching bases. V lost 2 bases, J lost 6 bases, and 15 bases lay in between. Germline V gene data show CDR1 as SGDLS and CDR2 as YYNGEE. This CDR3 is 15 amino acids long. The CDR3 coding sequence is TGTGCCAGCAGCGTCACTAGCAGTCCCCTCAATGAGCAGTTCTTC. Translating it yields CASSVTSSPLNEQFF.

The CDR3 DNA reads as TGCGCCAGCAGACGGGACAGGGGCTTTGGGGCCAACGTCCTGACTTTC. It specifies CASRRDRGFGANVLTF. The V and J genes are TRBV4-1 and TRBJ2-6, with 10 bases identical to TRBD1. In germline, CDR1 is MGHRA, CDR2 YSYEKL. V shed 6 bases, J shed 3 bases, and the junction held 5 bases outside the gene matches. This CDR3 spans 16 amino acids.

With regard to this clone: The sample carries other DNA sequences with the same CDR3. The chain couples TRBV9 to TRBJ1-1; TRBD1 might be the D (6 bases). V lost 2 bases to trimming and J lost 0 bases, with 8 bases between them. Per the germline V gene, CDR1 is SGDLS and CDR2 is YYNGEE. This CDR3 is built from 14 residues. CDR3 bases: TGTGCCAGCAGCGTGCAGGGGATGAACACTGAAGCTTTCTTT. Residues: CASSVQGMNTEAFF.

The CDR3 nucleotides read TGTGCCAGCAGCTTGCGCAGCCTCTACGAGCAGTACTTC. This translates into CASSLRSLYEQYF. The J gene is TRBJ2-5, the V gene TRBV5-6; D call uncertain. The end of the DNA fits TRBJ2-7 better, so the J call may be wrong. Germline CDR1 SGHDT, CDR2 YYEEEE. The CDR3 runs to 13 residues.

The chain links TRBV7-3 to TRBJ2-2; D possibly uses TRBD1 or TRBD2 (5 bases each). The V and J ends lost 0 bases and 6 bases respectively, with 8 bases between them. Germline values: CDR1 SGHTA, CDR2 FQGTGA. There are 14 residues in the CDR3. CDR3 sequence: CASSLTRDAGELFF. CDR3 coding DNA: TGTGCCAGCAGCTTAACCAGGGACGCCGGGGAGCTGTTTTTT.

The V gene is TRBV4-2, the J gene TRBJ1-4; the D gene is possibly TRBD1 (5 bases). The germline V gene has CDR1 LGHNA and CDR2 YNFKEQ. The V end was cut by 7 bases, the J end by 4 bases, with 13 bases between. The CDR3 contains 14 residues. In nucleotides, the CDR3 is TGTGCCAGCACACTGACAGACCTTAATGAAAAACTGTTTTTT. Translating gives CASTLTDLNEKLFF.

The chain uses TRBV4-3 and TRBJ1-5; D is undetermined. The germline V and J ends were trimmed by 6 bases and 0 bases, with 9 bases remaining between them. The CDR3 runs to 14 residues. The V gene's germline CDR1 is LGHNA and CDR2 YSLEER. The DNA of the CDR3 is TGCGCCAGCAGTTTAGAAGTTAGCAATCAGCCCCAGCATTTT. Its protein product is CASSLEVSNQPQHF.

The chain recombines TRBV6-5 with TRBJ2-2; D uncertain. V dropped 5 bases and J dropped 1 base, with 2 bases sitting between them. The CDR3 has 12 amino acids. CDR1 and CDR2 from the germline V gene are MNHEY and SVGAGI. This CDR3 reads CASSQNTGELFF. CDR3 coding DNA: TGTGCCAGCAGTCAGAACACCGGGGAGCTGTTTTTT.

The chain links TRBV19 to TRBJ2-1; D possibly corresponds to TRBD2 (5 bases). The germline CDR1 and CDR2 sequences are LNHDA and SQIVND (reference sequence). The CDR3 runs 12 residues. Trimming took off 2 bases at V and 10 bases at J, with 9 bases between the two ends. CDR3 protein: CASSITRGEQFF. The CDR3 DNA sequence: TGTGCCAGTAGTATAACGCGAGGGGAGCAGTTCTTC.

The chain employs TRBV30 and TRBJ2-2; either TRBD1 or TRBD2 may fit D (5 bases each). Germline V lookup: CDR1 GTSNPN, CDR2 SVGIG (reference sequence). The CDR3 sequence is 14 residues long. The ends were cut back, 3 bases at V and 5 bases at J, with 13 bases in the middle. The CDR3 loop reads CAWSPGTQTGELFF. DNA for the CDR3: TGTGCCTGGAGCCCCGGGACCCAGACCGGGGAGCTGTTTTTT.

The chain is built from TRBV29-1 and TRBJ1-1; a possible D gene is TRBD1 (5 bases). The germline CDR1 and CDR2 sequences are SQVTM and ANQGSEA. This CDR3 contains 14 residues. V lost 6 bases, J lost 4 bases, and 18 bases lay in between. Here the CDR3 reads CSVDRTGQGTEAFF. DNA for the CDR3: TGCAGCGTGGATCGAACGGGGCAAGGCACTGAAGCTTTCTTT.

V is TRBV19 and J is TRBJ1-4; the match to TRBD1 covers 9 bases. V shed 4 bases and J 5 bases; nucleotides not matched to a gene: 5. The germline CDR1 and CDR2 sequences are LNHDA and SQIVND (reference sequence). This CDR3 is 15 amino acids long. This CDR3 is CASSKPGTGNEKLFF. DNA for the CDR3: TGTGCCAGTAGTAAACCCGGGACAGGGAATGAAAAACTGTTTTTT. Full variable domain (missing parts from reference TRBV19 and TRBJ1-4): DGGITQSPKYLFRKEGQNVTLSCEQNLNHDAMYWYRQDPGQGLRLIYYSQIVNDFQKGDIAEGYSVSREKKESFPLTVTSAQKNPTAFYLCASSKPGTGNEKLFFGSGTQLSVL.

This clone was detected once. The identical CDR3 is also encoded by other nucleotide sequences in the sample. The gene calls are TRBV5-1 and TRBJ2-5, with D possibly TRBD1 on 5 matching bases. CDR1 SGHRS and CDR2 YFSETQ come from the germline V gene. V lost 0 bases, J lost 5 bases, and 11 bases lay in between. The CDR3 has 14 residues. CDR3 sequence (DNA): TGCGCCAGCAGCTTGGCCAGTGGGGCGGAGACCCAGTACTTC. Its protein product is CASSLASGAETQYF.

V and J are TRBV7-6 and TRBJ2-4; D unclear. Trimming pared 3 bases from V and 3 bases from J, leaving 24 bases between. The V gene's germline CDR1 is SGHVS and CDR2 FNYEAQ. The CDR3 contains 19 residues. In nucleotides, the CDR3 is TGTGCCAGCAGCTTCCACCCTTTGCTGTCAGGTGGTGGCAAAAACATTCAGTACTTC. Translated, it gives CASSFHPLLSGGGKNIQYF.

The chain is built from TRBV19 and TRBJ1-5; no definite D call. CDR1 LNHDA and CDR2 SQIVND come from the germline V gene (reference sequence). This CDR3 is 14 amino acids long. The V and J ends lost 11 bases and 0 bases respectively, with 14 bases between them. The CDR3 bases are TGTGCCGGCATGGCGGCCGATAGCAATCAGCCCCAGCATTTT. It codes for CAGMAADSNQPQHF.

The rearrangement joins TRBV28 to TRBJ2-5; D is unclear. V was pared by 5 bases and J by 1 base, with 8 bases between. The CDR3 covers 13 residues. Germline V gene sequence: CDR1 MDHEN, CDR2 SYDVKM. The CDR3 DNA sequence: TGTGCCAGCAGTAAGGGCAGCCAAGAGACCCAGTACTTC. This sequence encodes CASSKGSQETQYF.

J is TRBJ2-2 and V is TRBV7-2; 7 positions agree with TRBD2. J gave up 5 bases and V 1 base, and 7 bases lay outside the gene matches. The V gene's germline CDR1 is SGHTA and CDR2 FQGNSA. The CDR3 length is 16 residues. CDR3 sequence reads: CASSLVAGVGTGELFF. The CDR3 nucleotides read TGTGCCAGCAGCTTAGTCGCGGGAGTCGGGACCGGGGAGCTGTTTTTT.

Of note for this clone: Other DNA sequences in the sample encode the same CDR3. The chain carries TRBV7-2 and TRBJ2-3; no firm D call. The CDR3 consists of 13 residues. Germline V gene sequence: CDR1 SGHTA, CDR2 FQGNSA. V was cut by 1 base and J by 4 bases, with 6 bases left in between. In DNA, the CDR3 is TGTGCCAGCAGCTTAGAGGGCCCAGATACGCAGTATTTT. Translation: CASSLEGPDTQYF.

J is TRBJ2-3 and V is TRBV14, with TRBD2 as a possible D gene (5 bases). Germline loops: CDR1 SGHDN, CDR2 FVKESK. Trimming took off 3 bases at V and 14 bases at J, with 18 bases between the two ends. The CDR3 extends over 13 amino acids. In nucleotides, the CDR3 is TGTGCCAGCAGCCACCAATTGGACTTCCCGGGGTATTTT. It encodes CASSHQLDFPGYF.

This clone was counted once. This chain connects TRBV19 to TRBJ2-1; 9 bases are shared with TRBD2. The germline V gene has CDR1 LNHDA and CDR2 SQIVND (reference sequence). The CDR3 is 16 amino acids. The ends lost 4 bases at V and 4 bases at J; junction bases unmatched: 8. For the CDR3, the DNA is TGTGCCAGTAGTAAGGTCCTAGCGGGGCTATACAATGAGCAGTTCTTC. It is translated as CASSKVLAGLYNEQFF.

The chain joins TRBV19 to TRBJ1-2; TRBD1 is a possible D gene (6 bases). V was trimmed by 6 bases and J by 0 bases, leaving 11 bases between them. Germline CDR1 LNHDA, CDR2 SQIVND (reference sequence). CDR3 length: 14 amino acids. The chain's CDR3 is CASRVGGSNYGYTF. CDR3 in DNA: TGTGCCAGTAGGGTGGGGGGCTCTAACTATGGCTACACCTTC.

V usage is TRBV28 and J usage is TRBJ2-5; D remains unclear. The V and J ends lost 2 bases and 4 bases respectively, with 8 bases between them. This CDR3 is built from 13 residues. Per the germline V gene, CDR1 is MDHEN and CDR2 is SYDVKM. CDR3 sequence reads: CASSLQRRETQYF. Written as DNA, the CDR3 is TGTGCCAGCAGTTTACAGAGGAGAGAGACCCAGTACTTC.

The chain joins TRBV4-1 to TRBJ1-2; D is ambiguous. Trimming left V 2 bases short and J 8 bases short, with 21 bases between. Germline CDR1 MGHRA, CDR2 YSYEKL. This CDR3 contains 16 residues. CDR3 protein: CASSQRVPDPRRGYTF. The DNA of the CDR3 is TGCGCCAGCAGCCAAAGGGTCCCGGACCCAAGGAGGGGCTACACCTTC.

This chain joins TRBV27 and TRBJ1-5; D perhaps matches TRBD1 (6 bases). The CDR3 is 16 amino acids. V lost 0 bases and J lost 4, with 13 bases in between. Germline V gives CDR1 MNHEY, CDR2 SMNVEV (reference sequence). The DNA for the CDR3 is TGTGCCAGCAGTTTATCGGCCAGGGGTGGTAATCAGCCCCAGCATTTT. Translation gives CASSLSARGGNQPQHF.

V usage is TRBV18 and J usage is TRBJ2-7, with D perhaps being TRBD1 or TRBD2 (6 bases each). This CDR3 contains 16 residues. V lost 0 bases and J 6 bases, leaving 18 bases between the germline ends. Per the germline V gene, CDR1 is KGHSH and CDR2 is LQKENI. Written as DNA, the CDR3 is TGTGCCAGCTCACCACCTGTCGGGGGCATGCGAGGCGAGCAGTACTTC. It codes for CASSPPVGGMRGEQYF.